This T cell receptor (beta chain) was sequenced in a study of immune evolution from preneoplasia to lung adenocarcinoma. Study summary: HLA loss of heterozygosity: around 6.5% AIS, about 15% MIA, roughly 35% ADC, none AAH.

This clone turned up a few times. This CDR3 is also generated by other DNA sequences in the sample. Data came from immunoSEQ multiplex PCR; TCRdb stores just in-frame clones and leaves some out. The table lists tens of thousands of clones, 70% to 85% of them singletons. The V gene's germline CDR1 is SNHLY and CDR2 FYNNEI. Trimming left V 6 bases short and J 2 bases short, with 10 bases between. The CDR3 length is 13 residues. The sequencing sample was made of FFPE invasive lung adenocarcinoma tissue. The rearrangement links TRBV2 to TRBJ1-1; weak D call: TRBD1 (6 bases). This receptor was identified in a person between 60 and 69 years old with lung adenocarcinoma. The CDR3 DNA sequence: TGTGCCAGCAGCCAGGACAGCAACACTGAAGCTTTCTTT. Its translation is CASSQDSNTEAFF.